The rows below give T cell receptor beta chains drawn from one sample of a study of blood T cell repertoires in COVID-19. The assay was immunoSEQ multiplex PCR, and TCRdb's table has in-frame clones only and misses some. The table lists a few hundred thousand clones, roughly 90% of them singletons. Sequenced sample: peripheral blood. The receptor set was obtained from a woman aged 25-40 years with COVID-19, enrolled during active disease. The CDR3 runs from the conserved cysteine through the conserved F or W. Each record gives: D gene, J gene, clone size, V gene, CDR3 protein, CDR3 DNA. The D gene is left open where the match is weak. Clone size appears in some rows only: once, few, many, or a class for an expanded clone.

NA | TRBJ2-2 | NA | TRBV4-1 | CASSQDTGTGELFF | TGCGCCAGCAGCCAAGATACGGGTACCGGGGAGCTGTTTTTT
TRBD1 | TRBJ1-1 | NA | TRBV18 | CASSPGQGHTEAFF | TGTGCCAGCTCACCCGGACAGGGGCACACTGAAGCTTTCTTT
TRBD1 | TRBJ1-4 | NA | TRBV7-2 | CASSLADRDWGKLFF | TGTGCCAGCAGCTTAGCAGACAGGGATTGGGGAAAACTGTTTTTT
NA | TRBJ2-1 | NA | TRBV10-3 | CAISVNSNEQFF | TGTGCCATCAGTGTTAACAGCAATGAGCAGTTCTTC
NA | TRBJ2-3 | NA | TRBV5-6 | CASSLFRSSSTDTQYF | TGTGCCAGCAGCTTGTTTCGGTCAAGTAGCACAGATACGCAGTATTTT
TRBD2 | TRBJ2-1 | NA | TRBV11-2 | CASSSLLAGVRNEQFF | TGTGCCAGCAGCTCCCTGCTAGCGGGAGTCCGCAATGAGCAGTTCTTC
TRBD2 | TRBJ2-3 | NA | TRBV2 | CASSVRSGSTDTQYF | TGTGCCAGCAGTGTGCGTAGCGGGAGCACAGATACGCAGTATTTT
TRBD1 | TRBJ2-5 | NA | TRBV11-3 | CASSQGQGAVRETQYF | TGTGCCAGCAGCCAGGGACAGGGGGCGGTTAGAGAGACCCAGTACTTC
NA | TRBJ1-5 | NA | TRBV21-1 | CASSYLGGNQPQHF | TGTGCCAGCAGCTACCTGGGGGGGAATCAGCCCCAGCATTTT
TRBD1 | TRBJ1-2 | once | TRBV7-8 | CASTKTGDGYTF | TGTGCCAGCACCAAGACAGGGGATGGCTACACCTTC
TRBD1 | TRBJ2-1 | once | TRBV5-1 | CASSLGTGSYNEQFF | TGCGCCAGCAGCTTGGGGACAGGGAGTTACAATGAGCAGTTCTTC
NA | TRBJ1-1 | NA | TRBV27 | CASSLRTAGNTEAFF | TGTGCCAGCAGTTTGAGGACAGCCGGGAACACTGAAGCTTTCTTT
TRBD2 | TRBJ2-1 | NA | TRBV27 | CASSDYLAGGRNEQFF | TGTGCCAGCAGTGACTATTTAGCGGGAGGTCGGAATGAGCAGTTCTTC
NA | TRBJ2-5 | NA | TRBV5-4 | CASSLGHLGGVGQTQYF | TGTGCCAGCAGCTTGGGGCACCTAGGGGGAGTAGGGCAGACCCAGTACTTC
TRBD1 | TRBJ1-2 | NA | TRBV5-8 | CARSGTGVPNYGYTF | TGTGCCAGATCCGGGACAGGGGTGCCTAACTATGGCTACACCTTC
TRBD2 | TRBJ2-7 | NA | TRBV6-5 | CASSLAGVRSYEQYF | TGTGCCAGCAGTTTAGCGGGAGTAAGATCCTACGAGCAGTACTTC
TRBD1 | TRBJ2-7 | NA | TRBV7-6 | CASSSRLTGGKSYEQYF | TGTGCCAGCAGCTCCCGATTGACAGGGGGCAAGTCGTACGAGCAGTACTTC
NA | TRBJ1-2 | few | TRBV5-8 | CASSYASQGNGYTF | TGTGCCAGCAGCTACGCTTCCCAGGGGAACGGCTACACCTTC
TRBD1 | TRBJ1-3 | NA | TRBV5-1 | CASRQGTTGNTIYF | TGCGCCAGCCGACAGGGCACTACTGGAAACACCATATATTTT
NA | TRBJ2-6 | NA | TRBV5-1 | CASSLSPINGANVLTF | TGCGCCAGCAGCTTAAGCCCCATAAATGGGGCCAACGTCCTGACTTTC
TRBD2 | TRBJ2-5 | NA | TRBV2 | CASSDSGLAGQETQYF | TGTGCCAGCAGTGACTCGGGACTAGCGGGTCAAGAGACCCAGTACTTC
TRBD1 | TRBJ1-1 | once | TRBV10-3 | CAISSGQGLGDTEAFF | TGTGCCATCAGTTCGGGACAGGGTTTGGGGGACACTGAAGCTTTCTTT
NA | TRBJ2-5 | once | TRBV30 | CAWSGLQETQYF | TGTGCCTGGAGTGGACTACAAGAGACCCAGTACTTC
NA | TRBJ1-1 | NA | TRBV6-1 | CASSEFRGTEAFF | TGTGCCAGCAGTGAATTCAGGGGCACTGAAGCTTTCTTT
TRBD1 | TRBJ1-2 | once | TRBV3-1/TRBV3-2 | CASSQDPRGWQGYTF | TGTGCCAGCAGCCAAGATCCCAGGGGGTGGCAGGGCTACACCTTC
TRBD1 | TRBJ1-1 | NA | TRBV19 | CASSPNRGSTEAFF | TGTGCCAGTAGCCCCAACAGGGGATCCACTGAAGCTTTCTTT
NA | TRBJ1-4 | NA | TRBV5-4 | CASSSAGDYEKLFF | TGTGCCAGCAGCTCGGCAGGGGATTACGAAAAACTGTTTTTT
NA | TRBJ2-1 | NA | TRBV24-1 | CATSDTDLNNEQFF | TGTGCCACCAGTGATACCGACTTAAACAATGAGCAGTTCTTC
TRBD2 | TRBJ2-1 | once | TRBV19 | CASSVPRGGRTGGPLNEQFF | TGTGCCAGTAGTGTCCCTAGGGGGGGCAGGACGGGAGGGCCTTTGAATGAGCAGTTCTTC
NA | TRBJ2-1 | NA | TRBV7-9 | CASSRGQTVAGEQFF | TGTGCCAGCAGCCGGGGACAAACGGTGGCGGGTGAGCAGTTCTTC
TRBD2 | TRBJ2-7 | NA | TRBV19 | CASSTAGEGYEQYF | TGTGCCAGTTCTACAGCGGGAGAAGGATACGAGCAGTACTTC
NA | TRBJ1-3 | NA | TRBV3-1/TRBV3-2 | CASSPQTSGNTIYF | TGTGCCAGCAGTCCTCAGACATCTGGAAACACCATATATTTT
NA | TRBJ1-1 | NA | TRBV2 | CASREDMNTEAFF | TGTGCCAGCAGGGAAGATATGAACACTGAAGCTTTCTTT
TRBD1 | TRBJ1-5 | NA | TRBV15 | CATSREGQNNQPQHF | TGTGCCACCAGCAGGGAGGGACAGAACAATCAGCCCCAGCATTTT
NA | TRBJ2-1 | once | TRBV10-3 | CAISGLDNEQFF | TGTGCCATCTCTGGACTCGACAATGAGCAGTTCTTC
TRBD2 | TRBJ2-1 | NA | TRBV7-8 | CASSIGLADFNEQFF | TGTGCCAGCAGTATAGGACTAGCGGACTTTAATGAGCAGTTCTTC
NA | TRBJ2-5 | once | TRBV29-1 | CSATTGSQRETQYF | TGCAGCGCTACGACAGGTTCACAAAGAGAGACCCAGTACTTC
TRBD1 | TRBJ2-7 | NA | TRBV19 | CASSTQGGSYEQYF | TGTGCCAGTAGTACACAGGGGGGATCCTACGAGCAGTACTTC
NA | TRBJ1-4 | NA | TRBV14 | CASSRLLGGTNEKLFF | TGTGCCAGCAGCCGTCTCCTAGGGGGTACTAATGAAAAACTGTTTTTT
NA | TRBJ2-1 | once | TRBV30 | CAWSDGSTYNEQFF | TGTGCCTGGAGTGACGGGAGTACATACAATGAGCAGTTCTTC
TRBD2 | TRBJ2-3 | once | TRBV9 | CASSAEAGGGADTQYF | TGTGCCAGCAGCGCAGAAGCGGGAGGGGGGGCAGATACGCAGTATTTT
NA | TRBJ1-1 | NA | TRBV30 | CAWSAIYGSEAFF | TGTGCCTGGAGTGCTATCTACGGGTCTGAAGCTTTCTTT
NA | TRBJ1-2 | NA | TRBV10-3 | CAISESAPGGAYGYTF | TGTGCCATCAGTGAGTCGGCGCCGGGAGGAGCCTATGGCTACACCTTC
TRBD2 | TRBJ2-4 | NA | TRBV30 | CAWRGTSGSGAAKNIQYF | TGTGCCTGGAGAGGGACTAGCGGGAGTGGGGCAGCCAAAAACATTCAGTACTTC
NA | TRBJ2-7 | NA | TRBV14 | CASSHDQGRARSSYEQYF | TGTGCCAGCAGCCACGATCAAGGCAGGGCAAGGAGCTCCTACGAGCAGTACTTC
NA | TRBJ2-7 | NA | TRBV29-1 | CSVEDRGTTSYEQYF | TGCAGCGTTGAAGATCGCGGTACCACTTCCTACGAGCAGTACTTC
NA | TRBJ1-1 | NA | TRBV9 | CASSVVGGPEAFF | TGTGCCAGCAGCGTAGTCGGGGGGCCTGAAGCTTTCTTT
TRBD1 | TRBJ2-7 | NA | TRBV5-1 | CASSADRGPSSYEQYF | TGCGCCAGCAGCGCGGACAGGGGGCCCTCCTCCTACGAGCAGTACTTC
TRBD1 | TRBJ2-5 | NA | TRBV5-1 | CASSFGQGVAETQYF | TGCGCCAGCAGCTTCGGACAGGGGGTCGCAGAGACCCAGTACTTC
TRBD1 | TRBJ2-7 | NA | TRBV5-8 | CAGNRQGTSYEQYF | TGTGCCGGCAATCGACAGGGGACGTCCTACGAGCAGTACTTC
NA | TRBJ2-4 | NA | TRBV6-5 | CASGRTKNIQYF | TGTGCCAGCGGGAGAACCAAAAACATTCAGTACTTC
TRBD1 | TRBJ1-2 | NA | TRBV7-6 | CASSLKDRDAYGYTF | TGTGCCAGCAGCTTAAAGGACAGGGATGCTTATGGCTACACCTTC
NA | TRBJ2-7 | NA | TRBV7-9 | CASSLAAGQYYEQYF | TGTGCCAGCAGCTTAGCCGCGGGACAGTACTACGAGCAGTACTTC
TRBD2 | TRBJ2-3 | NA | TRBV24-1 | CATSVGGSYSATDTQYF | TGTGCCACCAGTGTTGGCGGGAGTTATTCAGCTACAGATACGCAGTATTTT
NA | TRBJ1-6 | NA | TRBV6-5 | CASMQGTPLHF | TGTGCCAGCATGCAGGGAACACCCCTCCACTTT